Described below is a single TCR beta chain sequence and its context. In its sample, this clonotype was seen a few times. Its antigen remains unidentified. No quality values exist for individual bases; no much larger clone is one base distant. This sample is part of a study of T cell repertoires in cytomegalovirus infection (dated 2019 in TCRdb). Regarding the research as a whole: Recently identified HLA-C-restricted CMV epitopes, whose presentation resists viral immunomodulation, were targeted by peptide stimulations together with well-studied HLA-B-restricted epitopes. The HLA type of each donor mattered for the analysis, because public TCR beta signatures pointed to carriage of CMV infection along with the matching HLA type. Overall results and qualifications from the work: Cumulative frequency of public TCR beta family members discriminated carriers of CMV infection plus the relevant HLA type in this cohort and an independent 352-donor cohort. The ex vivo response was dominated by HLA-C-restricted CMV-specific TCR beta clonotypes, which also provided the single most frequent clonotype in two of eight donors.

What this sample's treatment or condition label stands for: in vitro stimulation with specific CMV peptide epitopes to enrich CMV-specific T cells. Taken from the germline V gene, the CDR1 and CDR2 loops are SGHVS and FQNEAQ. Clipping removes 2 bases from V and 6 bases from J, with 11 as the unmatched junction base count. The CDR3, cysteine through phenylalanine, is 17 amino acids long. Solely the CDR3 DNA is kept, with 51 bases framed from the first base. The run used an Illumina HiSeq 1500. TCRdb itself trimmed the public reads at Q25 with fastp, ran MiXCR and retained productive beta chains. Each entry is one CDR3 protein sequence, shown with its most common DNA and genes. The sample data list hundreds of thousands of distinct CDR3 sequences, and roughly 33% of these were observed just once. The ten largest clones take up approximately 18% of the sample.

The clonotype comes from a human donor in good health (CMV status not recorded). Some clones in this sample may be carry-over from other donors' samples. The material sequenced was cultured PBMCs, taken from culture after CMV antigen stimulation. This sequence uses TRBV7-8 and TRBJ2-3; TRBD2 lines up with 10 middle nucleotides. The sequence in DNA is TGTGCCAGCAGCTTAATCCCAGCGGGAGGGCCGGGGGATACGCAGTATTTT. Translated, this is CASSLIPAGGPGDTQYF.